Below are 12 T cell receptor beta chains sequenced from a single sample in a study of cytomegalovirus exposure and HLA in healthy donors. Primers included in the PCR were 60 Vbeta and 13 Jbeta primers. TCRdb's copy holds only in-frame clones and misses some; the assay was immunoSEQ multiplex PCR. Of some 100,000 clones listed, 65% to 85% are singletons. The sample comprised PBMCs. Receptor source: a man between 18 and 35 years old in good health and CMV-seronegative.

The table lists this clone with a few counts. The chain employs TRBV25-1 and TRBJ2-3; 10 bases map to TRBD2. The CDR3 has 14 amino acids. With V trimmed by 8 bases and J by 8 bases, 10 bases remained unmatched. The germline gives CDR1 MGHDK, CDR2 SYGVNS. Here the CDR3 DNA reads TGTGCCAGCTTCCACAGCGGGAGGGACGGTACGCAGTATTTT. Protein sequence: CASFHSGRDGTQYF.

In its sample, this clone was seen a few times. V is TRBV6-4 and J is TRBJ2-3, with TRBD2 matching over 12 bases. The CDR3 totals 15 residues. The trim removed 5 bases at V and 4 bases at J, leaving 4 bases unmatched. Germline lookup yields CDR1 MRHNA and CDR2 SNTAGT. The CDR3 DNA reads TGTGCCAGCAGTTTGACTAGCGGGAGCGCAGATACGCAGTATTTT. Protein product: CASSLTSGSADTQYF.

V gene TRBV7-9 combines with J gene TRBJ1-5; the match to TRBD1 covers 11 bases. Germline V CDR1 and CDR2: SEHNR, FQNEAQ (reference sequence). V trimming: 4 bases; J trimming: 4 bases; junction bases outside the gene matches: 3. The CDR3 is 15 residues long. The CDR3 loop is CASSWGTGGNQPQHF. The CDR3 DNA reads as TGTGCCAGCAGCTGGGGGACAGGGGGAAATCAGCCCCAGCATTTT.

The chain joins TRBV7-2 to TRBJ2-7, with a tentative D call TRBD1 (7 bases). Germline CDR1 and CDR2: SGHTA and FQGNSA. This CDR3 is built from 13 residues. V lost 5 bases to trimming and J lost 3 bases, with 11 bases between them. The CDR3 reads CASSAGQNYEQYF. The DNA of the CDR3 is TGTGCCAGCAGCGCGGGACAGAACTACGAGCAGTACTTC. The whole variable domain, filled in from reference TRBV7-2 and TRBJ2-7, reads GAGVSQSPSNKVTEKGKDVELRCDPISGHTALYWYRQSLGQGLEFLIYFQGNSAPDKSGLPSDRFSAERTGGSVSTLTIQRTQQEDSAVYLCASSAGQNYEQYFGPGTRLTVT.

V gene TRBV11-3 combines with J gene TRBJ1-5, with unresolved D. The CDR3 loop spans 15 amino acids. V lost 5 bases, J lost 6 bases, and 17 bases lay in between. Germline V gene lookup returns CDR1 SGHNT and CDR2 YENEEA. The chain's CDR3 is CASSPGGERGQPQHF. The CDR3 bases are TGTGCCAGCAGCCCAGGCGGGGAGAGAGGTCAGCCCCAGCATTTT.

This clone was counted a single time. The chain links TRBV27 to TRBJ1-4, with a tentative D call TRBD1 (5 bases). V lost 2 bases, J lost 3 bases, and 13 bases lay in between. The CDR3 runs 16 residues. Germline V CDR1 and CDR2: MNHEY, SMNVEV (reference sequence). This CDR3 is CASSLIVGGPNEKLFF. CDR3 bases: TGTGCCAGCAGTTTAATAGTCGGGGGACCTAATGAAAAACTGTTTTTT.

This clone showed up just a few times. The chain recombines TRBV30 with TRBJ1-1; a weak D match, TRBD1 (5 bases). CDR3 length: 13 residues. Germline CDR1 and CDR2: GTSNPN and SVGIG (reference sequence). Trimming cost V 4 bases and J 4 bases, with 13 bases left between them. The CDR3 DNA is TGTGCCTGGATGGGCAGGGCCCCCACTGAAGCTTTCTTT. Amino acids: CAWMGRAPTEAFF.

V gene TRBV18 combines with J gene TRBJ1-1; a possible D gene is TRBD1 (5 bases). Germline values: CDR1 KGHSH, CDR2 LQKENI. The CDR3 has 15 amino acids. V lost 3 bases and J 2 bases, leaving 13 bases between the germline ends. The CDR3 sequence: CASSPGGRINTEAFF. The CDR3 DNA follows: TGTGCCAGCTCACCGGGGGGACGGATAAACACTGAAGCTTTCTTT.

For this clone: Germline and junction disagree at one end, which may indicate a read error. This chain uses TRBV5-1 with TRBJ2-7, with no clear D. Germline CDR1 SGHRS, CDR2 YFSETQ. CDR3 size: 13 residues. The CDR3 coding sequence is TGCGCCGGCAGCTTTGGGCCGACCTACGAGCAGTACTTC. This sequence encodes CAGSFGPTYEQYF.

The chain is built from TRBV28 and TRBJ1-4; 7 bases map to TRBD1. Germline V CDR1 and CDR2: MDHEN, SYDVKM. The CDR3 has 14 residues. V dropped 2 bases and J dropped 7; count of bases not matched to a gene: 4. The CDR3 spells CASSLSRTGEKLFF. The CDR3 region has the DNA TGTGCCAGCAGTTTAAGCCGGACAGGTGAAAAACTGTTTTTT. Full variable domain (remainder filled in from reference TRBV28 and TRBJ1-4): DVKVTQSSRYLVKRTGEKVFLECVQDMDHENMFWYRQDPGLGLRLIYFSYDVKMKEKGDIPEGYSVSREKKERFSLILESASTNQTSMYLCASSLSRTGEKLFFGSGTQLSVL.

There are a few counts of this clone. The chain couples TRBV6-5 to TRBJ1-4; D perhaps matches TRBD1 (5 bases). CDR1 is MNHEY and CDR2 is SVGAGI in the germline V gene. Trimming pared 2 bases from V and 4 bases from J, leaving 11 bases between. This CDR3 has 15 amino acids. CDR3 residues: CASSYGRDHNEKLFF. The CDR3 nucleotides are TGTGCCAGCAGTTACGGCAGGGATCATAATGAAAAACTGTTTTTT.

The rearrangement links TRBV27 to TRBJ1-2; the match to TRBD1 covers 7 bases. The germline CDR1 and CDR2 sequences are MNHEY and SMNVEV (reference sequence). J was trimmed by 6 bases and V by 4 bases; bases with no gene match: 11. The CDR3 is 15 residues long. The CDR3 DNA reads as TGTGCCAGCAGTTCCCTACCGAGCAGGGGGGATGGCTACACCTTC. Protein product: CASSSLPSRGDGYTF.